This TCR beta chain derives from a study of blood T cell repertoires in COVID-19. On the study more broadly: Material from acute and convalescent COVID-19 was sourced from the United States, Italy and Spain. From T cells, B-cell-depleted T cells, or PBMCs came the material, which was cDNA or gDNA.

Per the study methods: Estimation of nucleated cell counts was performed using reference gene primer amplification. Method: immunoSEQ multiplex PCR; TCRdb's copy keeps in-frame clones and lacks some. The DNA gave D and trimming, while V, J and clone size come from that table. The sample yields 250,000 or so clones, 83% seen once. V lost 9 bases, J lost 7 bases, and 11 bases stayed unmatched. Germline CDR1 MDHEN, CDR2 SYDVKM. The CDR3 consists of 15 residues. The TCR sequence derives from a human donor in a cohort sampled during active COVID-19. The V call is TRBV28, the J call TRBJ2-1; 11 nucleotides agree with TRBD2. The specimen sequenced was peripheral blood. The CDR3 coding sequence is TGTGCCAGTTTAGCGGGAGGGCCCTCGAGGAATGAGCAGTTCTTC. Translated, it gives CASLAGGPSRNEQFF.